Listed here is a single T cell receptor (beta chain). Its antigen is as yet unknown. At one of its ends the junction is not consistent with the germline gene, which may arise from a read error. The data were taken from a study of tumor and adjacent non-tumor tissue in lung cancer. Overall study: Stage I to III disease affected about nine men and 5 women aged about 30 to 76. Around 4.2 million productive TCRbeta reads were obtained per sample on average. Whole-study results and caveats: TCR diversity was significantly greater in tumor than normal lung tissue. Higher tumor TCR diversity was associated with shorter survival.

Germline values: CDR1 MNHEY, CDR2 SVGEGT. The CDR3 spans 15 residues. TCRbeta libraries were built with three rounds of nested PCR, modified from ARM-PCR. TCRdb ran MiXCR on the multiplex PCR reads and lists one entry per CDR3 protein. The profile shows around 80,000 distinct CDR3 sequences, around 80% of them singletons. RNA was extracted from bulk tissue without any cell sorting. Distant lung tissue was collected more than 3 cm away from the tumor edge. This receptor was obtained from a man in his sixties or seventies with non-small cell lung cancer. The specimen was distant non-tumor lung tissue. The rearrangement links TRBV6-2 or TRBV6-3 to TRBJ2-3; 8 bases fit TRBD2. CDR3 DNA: TGTGGTAGCAGCTACAGCGGGGGCCCTACAGATACGCAGTGTTTT. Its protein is CGSSYSGGPTDTQCF.